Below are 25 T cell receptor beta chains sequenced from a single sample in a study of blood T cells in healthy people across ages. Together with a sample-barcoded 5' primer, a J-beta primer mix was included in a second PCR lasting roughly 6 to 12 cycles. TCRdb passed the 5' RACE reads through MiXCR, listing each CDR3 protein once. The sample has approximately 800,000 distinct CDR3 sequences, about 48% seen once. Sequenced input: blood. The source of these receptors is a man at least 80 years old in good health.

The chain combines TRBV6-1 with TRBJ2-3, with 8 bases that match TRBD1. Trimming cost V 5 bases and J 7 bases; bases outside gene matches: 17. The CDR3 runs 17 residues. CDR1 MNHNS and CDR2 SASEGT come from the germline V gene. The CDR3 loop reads CASSPGQGQPSPNTQYF. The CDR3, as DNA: TGTGCCAGCAGTCCCGGACAGGGTCAACCTTCTCCCAATACGCAGTATTTT.

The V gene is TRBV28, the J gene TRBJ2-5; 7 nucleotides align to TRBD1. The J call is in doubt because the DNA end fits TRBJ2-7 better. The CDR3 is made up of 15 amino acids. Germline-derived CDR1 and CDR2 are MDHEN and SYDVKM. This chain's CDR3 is CASRRGGPTSYEQYF. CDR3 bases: TGTGCCAGCAGGCGAGGGGGCCCGACCTCCTACGAGCAGTACTTC.

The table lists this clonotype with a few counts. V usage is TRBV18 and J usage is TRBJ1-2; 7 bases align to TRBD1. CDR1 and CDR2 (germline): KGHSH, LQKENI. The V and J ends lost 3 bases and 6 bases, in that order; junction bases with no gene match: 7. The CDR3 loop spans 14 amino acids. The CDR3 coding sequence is TGTGCCAGCTCACCTAGACAGGGAGAGCATGGCTACACCTTC. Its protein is CASSPRQGEHGYTF. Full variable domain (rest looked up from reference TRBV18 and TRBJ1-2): NAGVMQNPRHLVRRRGQEARLRCSPMKGHSHVYWYRQLPEEGLKFMVYLQKENIIDESGMPKERFSAEFPKEGPSILRIQQVVRGDSAAYFCASSPRQGEHGYTFGSGTRLTVV.

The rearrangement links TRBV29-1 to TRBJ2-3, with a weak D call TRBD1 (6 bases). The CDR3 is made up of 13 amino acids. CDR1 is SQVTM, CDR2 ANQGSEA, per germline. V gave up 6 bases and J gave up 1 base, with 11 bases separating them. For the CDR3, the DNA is TGCAGCGTCAACAGGGACCGCACAGATACGCAGTATTTT. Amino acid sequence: CSVNRDRTDTQYF.

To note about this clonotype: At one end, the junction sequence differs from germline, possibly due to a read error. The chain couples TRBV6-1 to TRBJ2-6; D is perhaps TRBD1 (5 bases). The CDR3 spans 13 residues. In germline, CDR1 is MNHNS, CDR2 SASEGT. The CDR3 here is CASTLSGANILTF. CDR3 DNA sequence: TGTGCCTCGACCCTCTCTGGGGCCAACATCCTGACTTTC.

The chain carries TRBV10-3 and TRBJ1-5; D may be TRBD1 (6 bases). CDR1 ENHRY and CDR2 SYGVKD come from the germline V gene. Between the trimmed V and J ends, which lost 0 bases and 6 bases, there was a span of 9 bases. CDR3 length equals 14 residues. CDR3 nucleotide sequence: TGTGCCATCAGTGAGTCGACAGGCAGTCAGCCCCAGCATTTT. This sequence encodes CAISESTGSQPQHF.

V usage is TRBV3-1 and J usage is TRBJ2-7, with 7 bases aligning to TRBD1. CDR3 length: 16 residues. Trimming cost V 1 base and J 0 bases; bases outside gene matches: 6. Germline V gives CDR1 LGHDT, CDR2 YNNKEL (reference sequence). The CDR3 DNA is TGTGCCAGCAGCCAAGCGGTGACAGGGATCTCCTACGAGCAGTACTTC. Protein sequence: CASSQAVTGISYEQYF.

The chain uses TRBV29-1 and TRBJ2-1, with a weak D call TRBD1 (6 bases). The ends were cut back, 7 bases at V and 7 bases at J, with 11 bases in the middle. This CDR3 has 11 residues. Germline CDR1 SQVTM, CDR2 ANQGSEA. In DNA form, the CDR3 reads TGCAGCGCGGCTAGGGGGAATGAGCAGTTCTTC. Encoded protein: CSAARGNEQFF.

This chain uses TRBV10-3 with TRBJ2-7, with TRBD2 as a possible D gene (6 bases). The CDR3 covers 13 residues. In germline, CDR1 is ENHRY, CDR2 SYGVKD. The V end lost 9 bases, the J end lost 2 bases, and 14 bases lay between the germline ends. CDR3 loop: CAIRGTVTYEQYF. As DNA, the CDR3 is TGTGCCATTCGGGGGACGGTCACCTACGAGCAGTACTTC.

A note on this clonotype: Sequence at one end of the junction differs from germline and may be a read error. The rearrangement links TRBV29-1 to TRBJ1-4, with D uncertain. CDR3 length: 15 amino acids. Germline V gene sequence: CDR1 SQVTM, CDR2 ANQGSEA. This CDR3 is CSVEVSGSVNERLFF. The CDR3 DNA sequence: TGCAGCGTTGAAGTATCTGGCTCCGTTAATGAAAGACTGTTTTTT.

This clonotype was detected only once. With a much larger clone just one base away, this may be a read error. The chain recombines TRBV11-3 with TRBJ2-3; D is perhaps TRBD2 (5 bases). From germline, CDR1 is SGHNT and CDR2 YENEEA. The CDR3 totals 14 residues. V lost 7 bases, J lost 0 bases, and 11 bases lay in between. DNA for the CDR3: TGTGCCAGCAACCTGACTACTAGCACAGATACGCAGTATTTT. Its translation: CASNLTTSTDTQYF.

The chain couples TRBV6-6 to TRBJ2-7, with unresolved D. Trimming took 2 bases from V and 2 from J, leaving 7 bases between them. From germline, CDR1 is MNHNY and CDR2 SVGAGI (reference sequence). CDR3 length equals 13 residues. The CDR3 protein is CASSYMRTYEQYF. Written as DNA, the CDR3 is TGTGCCAGCAGTTACATGAGGACCTACGAGCAGTACTTC.

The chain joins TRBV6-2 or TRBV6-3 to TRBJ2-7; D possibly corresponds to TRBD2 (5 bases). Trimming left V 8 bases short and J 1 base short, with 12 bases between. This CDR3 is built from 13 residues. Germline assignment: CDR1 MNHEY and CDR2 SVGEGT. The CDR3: CASRDPYSYEQYF. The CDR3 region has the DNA TGTGCCAGCCGGGATCCCTATTCCTACGAGCAGTACTTC.

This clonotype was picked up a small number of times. The CDR3 DNA sequence: TGTGCCAGCAGCCCGGGCAACCCTGTCCCGCAGTATTTT. Its translation: CASSPGNPVPQYF. This chain connects TRBV6-6 to TRBJ2-3, with D unresolved. CDR1 is MNHNY and CDR2 is SVGAGI in the germline V gene (reference sequence). The V and J ends lost 6 bases and 10 bases respectively, with 17 bases between them. This CDR3 spans 13 amino acids.

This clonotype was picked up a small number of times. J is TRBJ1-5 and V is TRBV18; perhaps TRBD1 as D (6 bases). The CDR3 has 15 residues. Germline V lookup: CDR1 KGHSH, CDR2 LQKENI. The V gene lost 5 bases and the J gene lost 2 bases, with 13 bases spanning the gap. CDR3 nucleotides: TGTGCCAGCTCAGAACAGGGTGCGGGCAATCAGCCCCAGCATTTT. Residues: CASSEQGAGNQPQHF.

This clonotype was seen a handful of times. CDR3 amino acids: CASRKLGQGNEQYF. The CDR3 DNA reads as TGTGCCAGCAGGAAACTGGGACAGGGCAACGAGCAGTACTTC. V usage is TRBV6-1 and J usage is TRBJ2-7; TRBD1 agrees at 9 bases. CDR1 and CDR2 (germline): MNHNS, SASEGT. V lost 6 bases, J lost 5 bases, and 8 bases stayed unmatched. This CDR3 spans 14 amino acids.

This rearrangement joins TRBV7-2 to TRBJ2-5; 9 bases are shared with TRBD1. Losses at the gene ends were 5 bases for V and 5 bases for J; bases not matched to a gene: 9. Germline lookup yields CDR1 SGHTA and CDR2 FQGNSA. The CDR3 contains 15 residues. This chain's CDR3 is CASSPRTGAWETQYF. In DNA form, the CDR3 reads TGTGCCAGCAGCCCCAGGACAGGGGCGTGGGAGACCCAGTACTTC.

The CDR3 nucleotides are TGTGCCAGCGGCCCTCACGCAGATACGCAGTATTTT. This codes for CASGPHADTQYF. The rearrangement uses TRBV12-3 or TRBV12-4 and TRBJ2-3, with D unclear. The V end was cut by 8 bases, the J end by 4 bases, with 10 bases between. The CDR3 length is 12 residues.

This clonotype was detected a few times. CDR3 sequence reads: CASSLWGEEGEQYF. CDR3 nucleotides: TGTGCCAGCAGCCTCTGGGGGGAGGAGGGCGAGCAGTACTTC. The V call is TRBV27, the J call TRBJ2-7, with a weak D call TRBD2 (6 bases). V was pared by 6 bases and J by 6 bases, with 18 bases between. Germline CDR1 is MNHEY and CDR2 is SMNVEV (reference sequence). The CDR3 totals 14 residues.

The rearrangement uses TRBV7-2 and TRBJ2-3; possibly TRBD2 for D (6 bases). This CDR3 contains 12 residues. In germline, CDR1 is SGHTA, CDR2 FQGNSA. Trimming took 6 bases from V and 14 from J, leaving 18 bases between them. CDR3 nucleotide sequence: TGTGCCAGCAGTGGGGGGAACAGATACGCGTATTTT. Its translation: CASSGGNRYAYF.

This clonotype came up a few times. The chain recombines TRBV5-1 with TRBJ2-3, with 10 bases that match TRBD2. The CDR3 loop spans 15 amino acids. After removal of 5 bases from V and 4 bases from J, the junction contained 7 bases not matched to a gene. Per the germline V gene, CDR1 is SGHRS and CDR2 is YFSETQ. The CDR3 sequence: CASRLLAGSADTQYF. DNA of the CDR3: TGCGCCAGCAGGCTACTAGCGGGGTCCGCAGATACGCAGTATTTT. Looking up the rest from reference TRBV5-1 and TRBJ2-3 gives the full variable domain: KAGVTQTPRYLIKTRGQQVTLSCSPISGHRSVSWYQQTPGQGLQFLFEYFSETQRNKGNFPGRFSGRQFSNSRSEMNVSTLELGDSALYLCASRLLAGSADTQYFGPGTRLTVL.

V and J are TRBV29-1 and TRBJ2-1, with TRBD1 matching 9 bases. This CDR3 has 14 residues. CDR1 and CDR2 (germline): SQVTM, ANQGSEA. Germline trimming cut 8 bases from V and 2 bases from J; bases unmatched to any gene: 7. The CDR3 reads CSSAGTGTYNEQFF. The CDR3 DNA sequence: TGCAGCTCCGCCGGGACAGGGACCTACAATGAGCAGTTCTTC.

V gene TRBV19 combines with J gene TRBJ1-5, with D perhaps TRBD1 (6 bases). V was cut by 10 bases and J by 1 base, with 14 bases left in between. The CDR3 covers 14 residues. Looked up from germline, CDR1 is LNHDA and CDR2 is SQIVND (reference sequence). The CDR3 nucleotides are TGTGCCACCCAAACCACAGGGAGCAATCAGCCCCAGCATTTT. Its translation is CATQTTGSNQPQHF. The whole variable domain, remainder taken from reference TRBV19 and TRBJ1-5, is DGGITQSPKYLFRKEGQNVTLSCEQNLNHDAMYWYRQDPGQGLRLIYYSQIVNDFQKGDIAEGYSVSREKKESFPLTVTSAQKNPTAFYLCATQTTGSNQPQHFGDGTRLSIL.

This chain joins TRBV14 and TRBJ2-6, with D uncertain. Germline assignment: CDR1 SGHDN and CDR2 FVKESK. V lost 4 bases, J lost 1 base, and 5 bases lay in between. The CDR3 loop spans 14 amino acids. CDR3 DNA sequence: TGTGCCAGCAGCCCCCTGTCTGGGGCCAACGTCCTGACTTTC. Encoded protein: CASSPLSGANVLTF.

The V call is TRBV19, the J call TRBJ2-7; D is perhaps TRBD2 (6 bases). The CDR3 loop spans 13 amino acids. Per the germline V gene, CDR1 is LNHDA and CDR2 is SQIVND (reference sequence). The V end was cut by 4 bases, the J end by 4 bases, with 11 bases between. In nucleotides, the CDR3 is TGTGCCAGTAGTACCGTGGCGGGGTACGAGCAGTACTTC. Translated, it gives CASSTVAGYEQYF.